The following is a TCR beta chain sequence with its context. The antigen is not known. These data belong to a study of cytomegalovirus exposure and HLA in healthy donors. Trimming cost V 0 bases and J 3 bases, with 12 bases left between them. CDR3 length: 15 residues. Germline V gene data show CDR1 as SGDLS and CDR2 as YYNGEE. Repertoires were generated with immunoSEQ multiplex PCR, while TCRdb's copy carries only in-frame clones and drops some. The sample yields 300,000 to 450,000 clones, roughly 89% seen once. Whole-study findings and limits: Published work reported that the classifier diagnosed cytomegalovirus status with high specificity and sensitivity. Subsequent analysis showed first-cohort TCR clusters tending to co-occur in about 110 validation repertoires.

This rearrangement joins TRBV9 to TRBJ1-2; D is uncertain. The sample taken for sequencing was PBMCs. The sequence derives from a woman between 18 and 29 years old in good health and CMV-seronegative. The CDR3 spells CASSVDPTGYYGYTF. The CDR3 coding sequence is TGTGCCAGCAGCGTAGACCCCACCGGGTACTATGGCTACACCTTC.